Detailed here is one TCR beta chain. Its antigen is unknown. This record comes from a study of PD-1 blockade in classical Hodgkin lymphoma. Clones were sequenced by immunoSEQ multiplex PCR, and TCRdb holds only the in-frame ones, with some missing. The sample consists of around 58,000 clones, around nine tenths of them appearing once. CDR1 and CDR2 from the germline V gene are SGHAT and FQNNGV. Trimming left V 3 bases short and J 12 bases short, with 9 bases between. There are 11 residues in the CDR3. Study-level results: Newly diagnosed patients were said to have less baseline TCR diversity than healthy donors did. Complete responders' diversity at baseline resembled that of newly diagnosed patients.

Relapse after autologous stem cell transplantation occurred in every patient, and brentuximab vedotin exposure varied. Sample: peripheral blood mononuclear cells (PBMCs), taken at baseline. The chain has TRBV11-2 and TRBJ2-1; D not resolved. This clonotype was sampled from a human donor with classical Hodgkin lymphoma. The CDR3: CASSLSWPQFF. The CDR3 DNA is TGTGCCAGCAGCTTGTCCTGGCCGCAGTTCTTC.